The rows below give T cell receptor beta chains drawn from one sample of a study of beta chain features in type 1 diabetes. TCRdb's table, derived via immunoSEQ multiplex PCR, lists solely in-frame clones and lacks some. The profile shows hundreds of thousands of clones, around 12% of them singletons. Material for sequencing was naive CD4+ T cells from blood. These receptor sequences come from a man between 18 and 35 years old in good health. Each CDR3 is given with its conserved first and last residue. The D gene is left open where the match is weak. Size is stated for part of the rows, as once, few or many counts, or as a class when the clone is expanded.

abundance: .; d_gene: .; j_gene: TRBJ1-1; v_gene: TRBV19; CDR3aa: CASSIDVTVNTEAFF; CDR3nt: TGTGCCAGTAGTATAGATGTGACAGTGAACACTGAAGCTTTCTTT
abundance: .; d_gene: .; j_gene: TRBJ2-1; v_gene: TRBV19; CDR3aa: CASAGSSSYNEQFF; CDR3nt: TGTGCCAGTGCGGGGTCGAGCTCCTACAATGAGCAGTTCTTC
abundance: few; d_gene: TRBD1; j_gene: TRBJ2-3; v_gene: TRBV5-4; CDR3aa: CASSWDRGDTQYF; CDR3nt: TGTGCCAGCAGCTGGGACAGAGGGGATACGCAGTATTTT
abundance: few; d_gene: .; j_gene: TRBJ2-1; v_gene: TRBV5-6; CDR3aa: CASSLRIADNEQFF; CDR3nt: TGTGCCAGCAGCTTGAGAATAGCGGACAATGAGCAGTTCTTC
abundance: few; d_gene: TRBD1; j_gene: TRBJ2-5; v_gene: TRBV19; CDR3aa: CASRTGAAQETQYF; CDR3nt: TGTGCCAGTCGGACAGGGGCGGCCCAAGAGACCCAGTACTTC
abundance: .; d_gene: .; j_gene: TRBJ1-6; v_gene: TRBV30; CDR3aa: CAWSYLSSPLHF; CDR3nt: TGTGCCTGGAGTTATTTATCTTCACCCCTCCACTTT
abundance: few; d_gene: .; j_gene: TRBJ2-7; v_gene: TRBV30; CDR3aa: CAWRTGGRKQYF; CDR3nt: TGTGCCTGGAGGACCGGGGGTAGGAAGCAGTACTTC
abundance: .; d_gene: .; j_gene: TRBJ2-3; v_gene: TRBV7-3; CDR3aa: CASSLGGTSTDTQYF; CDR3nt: TGTGCCAGCAGCTTAGGCGGGACTAGCACAGATACGCAGTATTTT
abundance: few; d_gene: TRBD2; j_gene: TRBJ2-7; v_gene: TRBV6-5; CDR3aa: CASSYSGLAGGYEQYF; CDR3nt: TGTGCCAGCAGTTACTCAGGTCTAGCGGGGGGCTACGAGCAGTACTTC
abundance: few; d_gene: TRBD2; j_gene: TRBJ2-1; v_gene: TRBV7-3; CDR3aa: CASSFAAGGPLDNEQFF; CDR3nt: TGTGCCAGCAGCTTTGCAGCGGGAGGGCCGTTGGACAATGAGCAGTTCTTC
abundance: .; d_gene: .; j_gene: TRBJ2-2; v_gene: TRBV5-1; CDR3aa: CASSPEGTLERVAGELFF; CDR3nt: TGCGCCAGCAGCCCCGAAGGGACTTTAGAACGGGTGGCCGGGGAGCTGTTTTTT
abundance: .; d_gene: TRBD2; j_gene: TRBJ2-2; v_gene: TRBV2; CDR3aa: CASRGGWSTGELFF; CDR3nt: TGTGCCAGCAGGGGGGGGTGGAGCACCGGGGAGCTGTTTTTT
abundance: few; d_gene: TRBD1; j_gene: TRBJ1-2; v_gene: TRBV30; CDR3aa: CAGGRQGANYGYTF; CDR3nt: TGTGCGGGGGGTCGACAGGGAGCTAACTATGGCTACACCTTC
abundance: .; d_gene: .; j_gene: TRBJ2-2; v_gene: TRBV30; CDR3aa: CAWLHRTGELFF; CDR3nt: TGTGCCTGGTTACACAGGACCGGGGAGCTGTTTTTT
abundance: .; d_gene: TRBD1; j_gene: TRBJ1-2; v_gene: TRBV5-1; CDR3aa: CASSLADRGGYTF; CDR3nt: TGCGCCAGCAGCTTGGCCGACAGGGGAGGCTACACCTTC
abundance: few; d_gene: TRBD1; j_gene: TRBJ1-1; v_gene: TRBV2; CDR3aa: CASSGDRPLEAFF; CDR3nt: TGTGCCAGCAGTGGGGACAGGCCTCTTGAAGCTTTCTTT
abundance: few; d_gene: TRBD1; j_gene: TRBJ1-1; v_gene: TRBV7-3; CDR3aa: CASSSHDTGTGNTEAFF; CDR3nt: TGTGCCAGCAGCTCCCACGACACCGGGACAGGAAACACTGAAGCTTTCTTT
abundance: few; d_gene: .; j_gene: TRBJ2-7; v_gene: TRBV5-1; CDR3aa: CASRGGMYYEQYF; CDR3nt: TGCGCCAGCAGAGGGGGAATGTACTACGAGCAGTACTTC
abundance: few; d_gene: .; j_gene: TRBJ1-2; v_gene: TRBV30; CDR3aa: CAWSADLGGYGYTF; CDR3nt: TGTGCCTGGAGTGCGGACCTGGGGGGCTATGGCTACACCTTC
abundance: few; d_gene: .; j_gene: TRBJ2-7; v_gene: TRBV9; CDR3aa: CASSVLGGGSYEQYF; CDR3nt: TGTGCCAGCAGCGTCCTGGGGGGCGGGAGCTACGAGCAGTACTTC
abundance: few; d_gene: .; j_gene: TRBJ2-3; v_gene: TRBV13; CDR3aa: CASSLSDTQYF; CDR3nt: TGTGCCAGCAGCTTATCGGATACGCAGTATTTT
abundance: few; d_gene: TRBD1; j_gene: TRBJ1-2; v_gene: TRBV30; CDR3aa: CAWSPGQGRGYTF; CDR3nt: TGTGCCTGGAGCCCGGGACAGGGCCGCGGCTACACCTTC
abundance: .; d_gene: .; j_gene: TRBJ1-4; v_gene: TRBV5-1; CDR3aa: CASSLTGWSEKLFF; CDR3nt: TGCGCCAGCAGCCTGACGGGTTGGAGTGAAAAACTGTTTTTT